This TCR beta chain was identified in a study of cytotoxic CD8 clonotypes in ibrutinib-treated CLL. The protocol was immunoSEQ multiplex PCR, while the TCRdb copy is restricted to in-frame clones and leaves out a portion. Among nearly 50,000 clones listed, more than 55% were seen once. The CDR3 consists of 15 residues. V trimming: 7 bases; J trimming: 5 bases; junction bases outside the gene matches: 12. Germline V gene sequence: CDR1 SGHRS, CDR2 YFSETQ. The source material was PBMCs, sampled after 24 months of ibrutinib treatment. The clonotype originates from a human donor with chronic lymphocytic leukemia. This chain links TRBV5-1 with TRBJ2-5; 9 bases map to TRBD1. The CDR3 loop reads CASGSGGQGSETQYF. For the CDR3, the DNA is TGCGCCAGCGGATCGGGTGGACAGGGGAGTGAGACCCAGTACTTC.